This T cell receptor (beta chain) comes out of a study of blood T cell repertoires in COVID-19. The overall study: Whether acute or convalescent, the COVID-19 samples came from the United States, Italy and Spain. In each case, the material was cDNA or gDNA derived from T cells, B-cell-depleted T cells, or PBMCs.

In the authors' workflow: Amplification from reference gene primers served as the basis for estimated nucleated cell counts. Sequencing was performed with immunoSEQ multiplex PCR; in TCRdb, only in-frame clones are kept and a portion is missing. V and J calls plus clone size are reproduced from that table; the DNA served to infer D and trimming. The sample includes over 150,000 clones, 70% to 90% seen only once; the top ten take 5.5% to 8%. Sequenced material: peripheral blood. This TCR came from a man aged 50-59 years with active or convalescent COVID-19.

CDR3: CANRGARKEGPRGYEQYF. The CDR3 DNA reads as TGTGCCAACCGGGGGGCAAGGAAAGAGGGCCCCAGAGGGTACGAGCAGTACTTC. This chain links TRBV19 with TRBJ2-7; D is perhaps TRBD2 (7 bases). CDR1 LNHDA and CDR2 SQIVND come from the germline V gene (reference sequence). V was trimmed by 10 bases and J by 4 bases, leaving 32 bases between them. This CDR3 region has 18 residues.